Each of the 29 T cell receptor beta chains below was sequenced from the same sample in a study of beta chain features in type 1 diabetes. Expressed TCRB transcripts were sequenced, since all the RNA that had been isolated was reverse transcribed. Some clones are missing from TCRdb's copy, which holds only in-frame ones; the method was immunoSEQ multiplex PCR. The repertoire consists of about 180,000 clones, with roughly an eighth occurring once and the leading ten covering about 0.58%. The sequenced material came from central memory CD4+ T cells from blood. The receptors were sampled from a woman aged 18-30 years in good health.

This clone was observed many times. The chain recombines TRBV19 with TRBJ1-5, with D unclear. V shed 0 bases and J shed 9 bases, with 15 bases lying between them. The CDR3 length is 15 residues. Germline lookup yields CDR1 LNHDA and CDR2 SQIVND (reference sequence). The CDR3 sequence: CASSIEVSGSGPQHF. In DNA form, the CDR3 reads TGTGCCAGTAGTATAGAGGTCTCGGGAAGCGGGCCCCAGCATTTT.

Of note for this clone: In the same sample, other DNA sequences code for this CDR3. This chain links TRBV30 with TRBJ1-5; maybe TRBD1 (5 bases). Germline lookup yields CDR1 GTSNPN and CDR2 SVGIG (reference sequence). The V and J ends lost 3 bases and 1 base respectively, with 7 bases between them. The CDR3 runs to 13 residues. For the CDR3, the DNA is TGTGCCTGGAGACAGGACAGCAATCAGCCCCAGCATTTT. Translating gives CAWRQDSNQPQHF.

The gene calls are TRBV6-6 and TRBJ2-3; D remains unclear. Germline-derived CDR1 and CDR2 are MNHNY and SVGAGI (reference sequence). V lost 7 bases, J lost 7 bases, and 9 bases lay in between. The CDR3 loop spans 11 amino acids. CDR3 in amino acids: CASTQVNTQYF. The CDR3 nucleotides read TGTGCCAGCACCCAGGTTAATACGCAGTATTTT.

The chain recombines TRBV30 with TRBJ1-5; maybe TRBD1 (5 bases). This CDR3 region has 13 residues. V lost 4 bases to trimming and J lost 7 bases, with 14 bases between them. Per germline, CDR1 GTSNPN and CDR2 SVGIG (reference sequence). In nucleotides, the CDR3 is TGTGCCTGGACCTCCCAGGGAGGGCAGCCCCAGCATTTT. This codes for CAWTSQGGQPQHF.

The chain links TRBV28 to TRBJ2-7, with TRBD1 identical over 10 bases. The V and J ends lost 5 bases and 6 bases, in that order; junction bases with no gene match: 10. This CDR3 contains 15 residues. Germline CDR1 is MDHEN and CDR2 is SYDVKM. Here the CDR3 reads CASSGTGTGESEQYF. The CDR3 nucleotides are TGTGCCAGCAGTGGCACCGGGACAGGGGAGAGCGAGCAGTACTTC. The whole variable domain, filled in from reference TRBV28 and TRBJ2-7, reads DVKVTQSSRYLVKRTGEKVFLECVQDMDHENMFWYRQDPGLGLRLIYFSYDVKMKEKGDIPEGYSVSREKKERFSLILESASTNQTSMYLCASSGTGTGESEQYFGPGTRLTVT.

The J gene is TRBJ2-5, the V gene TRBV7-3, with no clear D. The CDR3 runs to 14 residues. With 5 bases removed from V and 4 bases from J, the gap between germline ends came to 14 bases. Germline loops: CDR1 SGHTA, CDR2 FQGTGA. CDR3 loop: CASSQDRVGETQYF. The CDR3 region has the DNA TGTGCCAGCAGCCAAGACCGGGTCGGAGAGACCCAGTACTTC.

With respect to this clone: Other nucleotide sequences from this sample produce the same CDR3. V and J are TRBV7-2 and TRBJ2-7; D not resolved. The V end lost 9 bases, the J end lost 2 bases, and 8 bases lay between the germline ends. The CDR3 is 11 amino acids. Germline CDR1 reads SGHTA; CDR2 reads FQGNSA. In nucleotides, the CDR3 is TGTGCCAGTAGTCGGGCCTACGAGCAGTACTTC. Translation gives CASSRAYEQYF.

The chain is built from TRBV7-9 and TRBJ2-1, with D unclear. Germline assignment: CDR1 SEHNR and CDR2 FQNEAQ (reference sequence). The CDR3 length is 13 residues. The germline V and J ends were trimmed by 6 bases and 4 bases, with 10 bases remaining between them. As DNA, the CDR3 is TGTGCCAGCAGGGCTTGGCTTTACAATGAGCAGTTCTTC. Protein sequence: CASRAWLYNEQFF.

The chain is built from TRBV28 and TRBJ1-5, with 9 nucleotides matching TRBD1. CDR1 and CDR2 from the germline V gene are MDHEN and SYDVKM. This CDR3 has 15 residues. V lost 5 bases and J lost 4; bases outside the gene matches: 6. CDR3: CASSPPGTGNQPQHF. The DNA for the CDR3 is TGTGCCAGCAGTCCACCCGGGACAGGGAATCAGCCCCAGCATTTT.

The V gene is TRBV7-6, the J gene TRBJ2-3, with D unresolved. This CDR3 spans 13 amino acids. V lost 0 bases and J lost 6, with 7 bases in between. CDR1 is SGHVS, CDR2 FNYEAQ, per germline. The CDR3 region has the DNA TGTGCCAGCAGCTTAGCGGGCTGGGATACGCAGTATTTT. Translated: CASSLAGWDTQYF.

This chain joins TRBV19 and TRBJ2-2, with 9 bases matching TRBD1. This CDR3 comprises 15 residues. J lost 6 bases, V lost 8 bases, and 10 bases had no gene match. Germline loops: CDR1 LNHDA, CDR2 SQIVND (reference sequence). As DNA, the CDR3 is TGTGCCAGTCGCAACAATGGACAGGGGCCCGGGGAGCTGTTTTTT. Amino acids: CASRNNGQGPGELFF.

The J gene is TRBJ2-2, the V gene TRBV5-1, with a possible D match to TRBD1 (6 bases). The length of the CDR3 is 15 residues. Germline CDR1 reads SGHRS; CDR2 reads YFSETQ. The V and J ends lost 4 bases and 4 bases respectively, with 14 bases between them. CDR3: CASSRNRERTGELFF. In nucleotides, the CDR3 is TGCGCCAGCAGCCGTAACAGGGAACGCACCGGGGAGCTGTTTTTT.

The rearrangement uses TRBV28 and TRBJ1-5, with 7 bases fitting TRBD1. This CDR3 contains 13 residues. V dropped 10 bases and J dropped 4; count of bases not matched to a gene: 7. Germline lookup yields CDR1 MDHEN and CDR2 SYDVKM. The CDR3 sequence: CAIDPRGNQPQHF. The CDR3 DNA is TGTGCCATCGATCCCAGGGGGAATCAGCCCCAGCATTTT.

Here the CDR3 DNA reads TGTGCCAGCAGCTACACCAGGGCTGGTGAAGGCTACACCTTC. Translated, it gives CASSYTRAGEGYTF. The V and J genes are TRBV7-3 and TRBJ1-2; D is perhaps TRBD1 (5 bases). Trimming removed 4 bases from V and 8 bases from J, with 17 bases in between. The germline gives CDR1 SGHTA, CDR2 FQGTGA. This CDR3 contains 14 residues.

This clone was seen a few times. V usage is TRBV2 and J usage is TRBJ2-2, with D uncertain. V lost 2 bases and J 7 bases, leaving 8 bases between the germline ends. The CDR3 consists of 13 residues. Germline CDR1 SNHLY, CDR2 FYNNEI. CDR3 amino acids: CASSELTRGELFF. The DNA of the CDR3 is TGTGCCAGCAGTGAACTCACTCGCGGGGAGCTGTTTTTT.

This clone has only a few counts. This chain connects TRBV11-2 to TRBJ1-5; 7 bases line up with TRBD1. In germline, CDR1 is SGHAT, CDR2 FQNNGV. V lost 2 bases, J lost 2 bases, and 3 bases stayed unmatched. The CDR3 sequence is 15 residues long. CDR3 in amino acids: CASSLTGDRNQPQHF. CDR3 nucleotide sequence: TGTGCCAGCAGCTTAACAGGGGACCGCAATCAGCCCCAGCATTTT. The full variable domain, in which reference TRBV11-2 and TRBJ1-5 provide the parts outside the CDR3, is EAGVAQSPRYKIIEKRQSVAFWCNPISGHATLYWYQQILGQGPKLLIQFQNNGVVDDSQLPKDRFSAERLKGVDSTLKIQPAKLEDSAVYLCASSLTGDRNQPQHFGDGTRLSIL.

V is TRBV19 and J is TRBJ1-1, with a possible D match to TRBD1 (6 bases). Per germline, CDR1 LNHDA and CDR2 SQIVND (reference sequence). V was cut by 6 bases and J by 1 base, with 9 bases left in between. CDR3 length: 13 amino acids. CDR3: CASSLDRNTEAFF. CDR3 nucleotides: TGTGCCAGTAGCCTGGACAGGAACACTGAAGCTTTCTTT.

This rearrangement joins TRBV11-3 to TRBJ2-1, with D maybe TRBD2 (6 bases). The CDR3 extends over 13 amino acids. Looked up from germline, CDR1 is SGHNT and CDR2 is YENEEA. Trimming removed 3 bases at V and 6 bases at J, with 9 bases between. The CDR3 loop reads CASSFMGGNEQFF. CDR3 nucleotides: TGTGCCAGCAGCTTCATGGGAGGCAATGAGCAGTTCTTC.

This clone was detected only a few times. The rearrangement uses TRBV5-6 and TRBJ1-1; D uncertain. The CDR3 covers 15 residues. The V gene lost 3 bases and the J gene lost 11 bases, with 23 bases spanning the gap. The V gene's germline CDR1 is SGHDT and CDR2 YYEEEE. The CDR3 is CASSSPSVGGKRAFF. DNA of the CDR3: TGTGCCAGCAGCTCTCCGAGTGTAGGCGGAAAGAGGGCTTTCTTT.

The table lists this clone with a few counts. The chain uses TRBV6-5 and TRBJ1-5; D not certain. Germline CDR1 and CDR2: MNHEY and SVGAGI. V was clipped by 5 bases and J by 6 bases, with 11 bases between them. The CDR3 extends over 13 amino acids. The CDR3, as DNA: TGTGCCAGCAGTGCGGGGAATCTTCAGCCCCAGCATTTT. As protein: CASSAGNLQPQHF.

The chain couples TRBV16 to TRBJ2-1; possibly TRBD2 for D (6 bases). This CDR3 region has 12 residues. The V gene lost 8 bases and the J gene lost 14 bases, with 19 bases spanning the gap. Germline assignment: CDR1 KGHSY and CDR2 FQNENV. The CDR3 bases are TGTGCCAGCCTAGGGCGGGGCTCTGGGAAGTTCTTC. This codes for CASLGRGSGKFF.

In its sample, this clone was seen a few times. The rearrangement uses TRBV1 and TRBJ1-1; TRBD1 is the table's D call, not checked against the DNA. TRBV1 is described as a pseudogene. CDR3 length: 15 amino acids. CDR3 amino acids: CTSSPPTGLNTEAFF. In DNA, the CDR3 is TGCACCAGCAGCCCTCCGACAGGGCTGAACACTGAAGCTTTCTTT.

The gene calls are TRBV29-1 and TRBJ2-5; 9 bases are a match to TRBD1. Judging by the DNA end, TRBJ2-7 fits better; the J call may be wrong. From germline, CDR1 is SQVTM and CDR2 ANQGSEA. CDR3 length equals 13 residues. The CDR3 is CSVGDRGSYEQYF. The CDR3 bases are TGCAGCGTTGGCGACAGGGGGAGCTACGAGCAGTACTTC.

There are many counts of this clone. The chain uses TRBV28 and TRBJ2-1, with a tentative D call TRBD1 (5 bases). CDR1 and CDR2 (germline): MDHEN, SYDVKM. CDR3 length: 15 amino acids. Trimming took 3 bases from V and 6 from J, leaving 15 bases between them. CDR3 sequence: CASSFRGSRFNEQFF. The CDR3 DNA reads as TGTGCCAGCAGTTTTAGGGGATCCCGATTCAATGAGCAGTTCTTC. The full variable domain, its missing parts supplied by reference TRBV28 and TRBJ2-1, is DVKVTQSSRYLVKRTGEKVFLECVQDMDHENMFWYRQDPGLGLRLIYFSYDVKMKEKGDIPEGYSVSREKKERFSLILESASTNQTSMYLCASSFRGSRFNEQFFGPGTRLTVL.

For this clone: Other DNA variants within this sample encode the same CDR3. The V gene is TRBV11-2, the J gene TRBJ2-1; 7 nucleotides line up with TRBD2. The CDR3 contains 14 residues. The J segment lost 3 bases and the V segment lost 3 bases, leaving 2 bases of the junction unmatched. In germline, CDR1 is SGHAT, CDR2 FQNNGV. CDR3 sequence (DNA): TGTGCCAGCAGCTTGGGGGGGGGCTACAATGAGCAGTTCTTC. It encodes CASSLGGGYNEQFF.

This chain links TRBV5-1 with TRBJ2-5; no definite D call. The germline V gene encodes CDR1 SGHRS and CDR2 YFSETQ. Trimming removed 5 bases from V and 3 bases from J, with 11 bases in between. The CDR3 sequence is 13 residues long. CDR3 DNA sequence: TGCGCCAGCAGGAGACACCAGGAAGAGACCCAGTACTTC. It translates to CASRRHQEETQYF.

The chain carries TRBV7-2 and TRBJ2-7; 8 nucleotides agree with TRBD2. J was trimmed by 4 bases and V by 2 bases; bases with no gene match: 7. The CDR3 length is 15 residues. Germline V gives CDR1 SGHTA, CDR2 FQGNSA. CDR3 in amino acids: CASSLNGRARYEQYF. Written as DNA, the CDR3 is TGTGCCAGCAGCTTAAACGGGAGGGCCCGGTACGAGCAGTACTTC.

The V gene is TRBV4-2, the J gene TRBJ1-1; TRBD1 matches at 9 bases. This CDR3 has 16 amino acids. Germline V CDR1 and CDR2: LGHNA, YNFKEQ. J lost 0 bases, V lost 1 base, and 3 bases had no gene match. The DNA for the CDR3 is TGTGCCAGCAGCCAAGGGACAGGGGCAGTGAACACTGAAGCTTTCTTT. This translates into CASSQGTGAVNTEAFF.

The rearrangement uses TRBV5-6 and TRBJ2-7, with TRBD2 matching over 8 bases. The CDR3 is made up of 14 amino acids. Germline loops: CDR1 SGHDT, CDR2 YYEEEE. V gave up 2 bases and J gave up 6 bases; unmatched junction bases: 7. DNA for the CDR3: TGTGCCAGCAGCTTTACCGGGACTAGAGGCGAGCAGTACTTC. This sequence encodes CASSFTGTRGEQYF.